This T cell receptor beta chain was sequenced for a study of STAT5B mutations in CD4+ large granular lymphocyte leukemia (dated by TCRdb to 2021 to 2024). Notes on the research overall: Among healthy controls, the CDR3 'QG' motif was associated with a particular HLA allele. TCRbeta repertoires of CD4+ T-cell large granular lymphocyte leukemia patients were compared with those of healthy blood donors. Flow cytometry on FACSCanto II or FACSVerse showed that the purified fractions were more than 95% pure among lymphocytes. General findings and caveats noted by the study authors: TRBV06-family usage was enriched among the top patient clones (8/27) compared with healthy controls (2/35). CD4-sorted patient repertoires appeared more clonal than healthy CD4+ repertoires, and this difference persisted after removing the putative leukemic clones. The data were not HLA-matched, and the relatively small sample size could explain the higher clonality seen in CD4+ compared with CD8+ T-LGLL. Main leukemic clonotypes were private to each patient, although about 25% appeared at low frequency in other patients' non-leukemic repertoires.

Buffy coats from 35 to 45 blood donors, supplied by the Finnish Red Cross blood service, were used as healthy controls. All TCR-sequenced material derived from peripheral blood: patient blood samples and healthy donor buffy coats. Ficoll-Hypaque gradient centrifugation was used to isolate peripheral blood mononuclear cells. CD4+ cells were magnetically purified from the buffy coats of healthy controls. Genomic DNA was extracted using the Gentra Puregene Cell and Tissue kit, and a Qubit 2.0 fluorometer was used to quantify it. In the germline V gene (reference sequence), CDR1 corresponds to SEHNR and CDR2 to FQNEAQ. The CDR3 holds 14 amino acids from the cysteine to the phenylalanine. Left in the record is the CDR3 DNA by itself, 42 bases read in frame from the first base. At the junction V is shortened by 4 bases and J by 7 bases, with 14 bases in between. The immunoSEQ assay at survey resolution was applied to genomic DNA for sequencing of TCRbeta rearrangements. On the study's bioinformatics: In the TCR sequencing data, the smallest productive clonotype frequency that could be detected was 2.59 x 10-5. Only productive TCRbeta rearrangements, defined as complete and in-frame sequences, were included in the analyses. Sample clonality was computed as Simpson clonality in the immunoSEQ Analyzer version 3.0. Clones were binned by frequency as very rare, small, medium, large (1-20%) or hyperexpanded (>20%). OLGA 1.2.3 estimated generation probabilities, VDJtools produced V-gene circos plots, VDJdb was queried for specificities, and GLIPH identified CDR3 motifs. TCRdb re-hosts the immuneACCESS table, in-frame sequences only. Its copies lack some clones; in the studies checked, an unresolved V gene accounts for under half of them, and the cause for the rest is not known. V, J and clone size are taken as reported in that table, and D and trimming were inferred from the DNA itself. Recorded for this sample are 40,000 to 55,000 clones; about 86% of them occurred a single time. The ten most abundant clones make up 0.3% to 0.45% of the sample.

Note on this clone: Its antigen target is currently unknown. No base qualities exist here, and no much larger clone lies one base off it.

This chain is built from TRBV7-9 and TRBJ2-1; the D gene is possibly TRBD1 or TRBD2, each agreeing over 6 bases. What was sequenced was CD4+ T cells from blood buffy coats. The receptor comes from a human donor in good health. CDR3 sequence: CASSSARGANEQFF. In nucleotides, the sequence is TGTGCCAGCAGCTCCGCAAGGGGGGCAAATGAGCAGTTCTTC.